This T cell receptor (beta chain) was retrieved from a study of immune evolution from preneoplasia to lung adenocarcinoma. Assay: immunoSEQ multiplex PCR; the TCRdb copy retains only in-frame clones and omits some. This table has some 5,000 clones, over 65% appearing once. The CDR3 covers 15 residues. J was trimmed by 4 bases and V by 3 bases; bases with no gene match: 7. In germline, CDR1 is SGHTA, CDR2 FQGNSA. The chain is built from TRBV7-2 and TRBJ1-2; 8 bases agree with TRBD1. Sequenced material: FFPE minimally invasive lung adenocarcinoma tissue. This receptor was taken from a person aged 55-79 years with lung adenocarcinoma. Written as DNA, the CDR3 is TGTGCCAGCAGCTTCGTGGACAGGGTTGCCTATGGCTACACCTTC. It is translated as CASSFVDRVAYGYTF.